These 5 T cell receptor beta chains were sequenced from one sample in a study of cytomegalovirus exposure and HLA in healthy donors. PCR amplification relied on 60 Vbeta primers (plus 13 Jbeta primers). The method was immunoSEQ multiplex PCR; TCRdb's version includes in-frame clones alone and lacks a portion of them. The sample records about 180,000 clones, around four fifths being singletons. Sequencing input: PBMCs. The receptors were gathered from a man younger than 40 in good health and CMV-seronegative.

V gene TRBV5-4 combines with J gene TRBJ2-1; D may be TRBD2 (6 bases). The germline CDR1 and CDR2 sequences are SGHNT and YYREEE (reference sequence). The V end lost 1 base, the J end lost 8 bases, and 16 bases lay between the germline ends. There are 15 residues in the CDR3. In DNA form, the CDR3 reads TGTGCCAGCAGCTTGCGAGGGAGGATTTTCGATGAGCAGTTCTTC. Protein sequence: CASSLRGRIFDEQFF.

The rearrangement joins TRBV7-9 to TRBJ2-3; 9 nucleotides match TRBD2. The CDR3 runs 14 residues. V was clipped by 7 bases and J by 4 bases; unmatched bases: 6. Germline V gives CDR1 SEHNR, CDR2 FQNEAQ (reference sequence). The CDR3 bases are TGTGCCAGCACCTTTGCGGGAGGGGCAGATACGCAGTATTTT. This encodes CASTFAGGADTQYF.

This rearrangement joins TRBV6-5 to TRBJ2-1; D is perhaps TRBD2 (5 bases). The ends were cut back, 4 bases at V and 9 bases at J, with 13 bases in the middle. This CDR3 spans 13 amino acids. Per germline, CDR1 MNHEY and CDR2 SVGAGI. This chain's CDR3 is CASSSPGSSEQFF. The CDR3 bases are TGTGCCAGCAGTTCCCCGGGGTCCAGTGAGCAGTTCTTC.

This clone was recorded once. Different DNA sequences within this sample yield the same CDR3. The chain joins TRBV7-9 to TRBJ1-2, with D possibly TRBD1 on 6 matching bases. The CDR3 covers 13 residues. Germline lookup yields CDR1 SEHNR and CDR2 FQNEAQ (reference sequence). V was clipped by 2 bases and J by 8 bases, with 12 bases between them. Here the CDR3 reads CASSLLGAGGYTF. For the CDR3, the DNA is TGTGCCAGCAGCTTATTGGGGGCAGGCGGCTACACCTTC. Filled out from reference TRBV7-9 and TRBJ1-2, the complete variable domain reads DTGVSQNPRHKITKRGQNVTFRCDPISEHNRLYWYRQTLGQGPEFLTYFQNEAQLEKSRLLSDRFSAERPKGSFSTLEIQRTEQGDSAMYLCASSLLGAGGYTFGSGTRLTVV.

The chain recombines TRBV28 with TRBJ1-5; D ambiguous. This CDR3 is 12 amino acids long. V lost 1 base, J lost 6 bases, and 4 bases lay in between. Germline assignment: CDR1 MDHEN and CDR2 SYDVKM. CDR3 DNA: TGTGCCAGCAGTTTATTGCGTCAGCCCCAGCATTTT. Its translation is CASSLLRQPQHF.